Here is one TCR beta chain with its context. Its target is not known. Trimming removed 2 bases from V and 10 bases from J; junction bases left unmatched: 5. This CDR3 comprises 14 residues. Germline CDR1 reads SEHNR; CDR2 reads FQNEAQ (reference sequence). The data were obtained in a study of beta chain features in type 1 diabetes. About the study: There was similarity between patients and healthy donors in age, gender and cell yields. Across every sample, 85 million to 120 million sorted cells were examined in total.

Study-wide results and caveats: Within each of all four CD4+ subsets, Type 1 diabetes patients had TCRB CDR3s that were moderately but significantly shorter. Patients with type 1 diabetes carried fewer insertions and had more deletions at their VDJ junctions.

The sequenced template was cDNA made from the entire isolated RNA. Some 3.8 million reads, on average, came from each naive, central memory and regulatory T cell sample. Libraries were prepared by immunoSEQ multiplex PCR; TCRdb keeps only in-frame clonotypes and omits some of them. Seen here are about 700,000 clones, roughly 13% observed once, and the top ten hold about 0.02%. The clonotype originates from a man aged 18 to 30 with type 1 diabetes. Input material: naive CD4+ T cells from blood. This chain links TRBV7-9 with TRBJ1-6, with 7 bases lining up with TRBD1. The chain's CDR3 is CASSLRDRESPLHF. The CDR3 DNA follows: TGTGCCAGCAGCTTACGAGACAGGGAGTCACCCCTCCACTTT.